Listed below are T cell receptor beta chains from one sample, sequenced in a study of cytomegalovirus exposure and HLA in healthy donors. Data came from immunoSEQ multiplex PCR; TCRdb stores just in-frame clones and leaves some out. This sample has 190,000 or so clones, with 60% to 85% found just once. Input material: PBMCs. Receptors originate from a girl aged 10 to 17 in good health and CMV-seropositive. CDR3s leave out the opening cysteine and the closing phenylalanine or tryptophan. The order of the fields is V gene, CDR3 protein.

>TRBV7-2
ASSSRTGPNEKLF
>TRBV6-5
ASSYGGPSTDTQY
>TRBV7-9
ASSSTPGQGFATQY
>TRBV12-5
ASGQADRGLAEAF
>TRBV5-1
ASSAGQGYNEQF
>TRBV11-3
ASSFKGKGEPQH
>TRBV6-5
ASSSPPGVQETQY
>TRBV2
ANLDRAATEAF
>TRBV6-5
ASSYSVAGINEQF
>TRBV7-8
ASSLFGNTIY
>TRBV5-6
ASSDGGGQEF
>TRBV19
ASSIRRGGDYGYT
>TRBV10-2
ASSELAGGPDTQY
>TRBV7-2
ASSLTGIQETQY
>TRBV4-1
ASSQVRTYEQY
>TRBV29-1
SVEGEGVEKLF
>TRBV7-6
ASSTGTGSLNEQF
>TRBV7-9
ASSFPRGPTSTDTQY
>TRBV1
TSSPLLHEKLF
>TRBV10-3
AISEFAGTDYEQY